The 7 T cell receptor beta chains below were found in one sample sequenced in a study of T cell changes during pregnancy in multiple sclerosis (dated 2019 in TCRdb). Preparation of the library involved the immunoSEQ multiplex PCR assay. TCRdb took this table from immuneACCESS and kept in-frame rearrangements with V and J called. Such tables lack part of the clones; where checked against another copy, unresolved V genes explain under half of the gap, and the rest is unexplained. The sample contains 28,000 or so clones, around 90% of them found a single time. Of the sample, around 0.78% falls within the top ten clones. The specimen comprised CD4+ T cells from peripheral blood mononuclear cells, sampled in the first trimester of pregnancy. The receptors derive from a female donor in good health, enrolled as a control in a pregnancy study.

CDR3 in amino acids: CASSQQQGVPVGYTF. The CDR3 nucleotides are TGCGCCAGCAGCCAACAACAGGGGGTTCCCGTCGGCTACACCTTC. V gene TRBV4-1 combines with J gene TRBJ1-2, with 8 bases fitting TRBD1. This CDR3 comprises 15 residues. Germline values: CDR1 MGHRA, CDR2 YSYEKL. V shed 2 bases, J shed 8 bases, and the junction held 10 bases outside the gene matches.

The chain carries TRBV5-1 and TRBJ2-5; 9 nucleotides align to TRBD1. From germline, CDR1 is SGHRS and CDR2 YFSETQ. The length of the CDR3 is 14 residues. The J segment lost 3 bases and the V segment lost 4 bases, leaving 4 bases of the junction unmatched. The DNA for the CDR3 is TGCGCCAGCAGCGTACAGGGGGCTGAAGAGACCCAGTACTTC. It encodes CASSVQGAEETQYF.

The J gene is TRBJ2-2, the V gene TRBV29-1; 9 nucleotides match TRBD1. This CDR3 is 14 amino acids long. The V gene's germline CDR1 is SQVTM and CDR2 ANQGSEA. V trimming: 7 bases; J trimming: 1 base; junction bases outside the gene matches: 4. CDR3 nucleotide sequence: TGCAGCGCCGTGGGACAGGGGAACACCGGGGAGCTGTTTTTT. This translates into CSAVGQGNTGELFF.

This chain joins TRBV11-2 and TRBJ2-7, with TRBD2 matching 7 bases. Trimming cost V 5 bases and J 5 bases; bases outside gene matches: 6. The CDR3 has 13 amino acids. The germline CDR1 and CDR2 sequences are SGHAT and FQNNGV. This CDR3 is CASSPSGTHEQYF. The CDR3 nucleotides are TGTGCCAGCAGCCCTAGCGGTACCCACGAGCAGTACTTC. The variable domain in full, completed from reference TRBV11-2 and TRBJ2-7, reads EAGVAQSPRYKIIEKRQSVAFWCNPISGHATLYWYQQILGQGPKLLIQFQNNGVVDDSQLPKDRFSAERLKGVDSTLKIQPAKLEDSAVYLCASSPSGTHEQYFGPGTRLTVT.

V is TRBV27 and J is TRBJ1-6, with D tentatively TRBD1 (6 bases). CDR1 is MNHEY, CDR2 SMNVEV, per germline (reference sequence). This CDR3 is built from 15 residues. V was shortened by 6 bases and J by 10 bases, with 19 bases between the two germline ends. In nucleotides, the CDR3 is TGTGCCAGCAGGTTCCTCAACAGGGATCGGTCACCCCTCCACTTT. Its translation is CASRFLNRDRSPLHF.

V gene TRBV7-2 combines with J gene TRBJ1-3, with a possible D match to TRBD1 (5 bases). The V gene lost 5 bases and the J gene lost 7 bases, with 12 bases spanning the gap. The CDR3 totals 13 residues. The germline V gene encodes CDR1 SGHTA and CDR2 FQGNSA. The CDR3 region is CASSPQGGNTIYF. The CDR3, as DNA: TGTGCCAGCAGCCCGCAGGGAGGGAACACCATATATTTT.

The chain uses TRBV7-2 and TRBJ1-5; 9 nucleotides line up with TRBD1. The CDR3 contains 15 residues. Losses at the gene ends were 3 bases for V and 2 bases for J; bases not matched to a gene: 2. Germline V lookup: CDR1 SGHTA, CDR2 FQGNSA. CDR3 loop: CASSFTGGGNQPQHF. The CDR3, as DNA: TGTGCCAGCAGCTTCACAGGGGGCGGCAATCAGCCCCAGCATTTT.